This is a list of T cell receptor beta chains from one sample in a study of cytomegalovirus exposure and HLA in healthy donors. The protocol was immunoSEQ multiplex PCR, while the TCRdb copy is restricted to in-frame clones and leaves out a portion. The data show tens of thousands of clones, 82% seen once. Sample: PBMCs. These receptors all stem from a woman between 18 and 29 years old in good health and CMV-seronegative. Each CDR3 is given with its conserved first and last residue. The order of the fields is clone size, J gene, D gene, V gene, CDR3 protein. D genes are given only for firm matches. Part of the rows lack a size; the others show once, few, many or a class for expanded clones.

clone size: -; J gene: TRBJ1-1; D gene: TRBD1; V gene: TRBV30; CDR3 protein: CAWRGQGNTEAFF
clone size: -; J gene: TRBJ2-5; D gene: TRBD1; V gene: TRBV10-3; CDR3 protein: CAHGDRAQETQYF
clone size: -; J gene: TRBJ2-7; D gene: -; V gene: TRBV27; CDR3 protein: CASSLTAGSYEQYF
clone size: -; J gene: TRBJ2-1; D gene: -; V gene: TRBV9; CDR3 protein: CASSEKSMGAAYNEQFF
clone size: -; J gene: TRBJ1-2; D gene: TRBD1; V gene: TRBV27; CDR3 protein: CASSPDGTGVLGGGYTF
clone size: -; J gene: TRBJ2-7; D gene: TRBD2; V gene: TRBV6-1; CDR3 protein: CASSEAGLAGGSYEQYF
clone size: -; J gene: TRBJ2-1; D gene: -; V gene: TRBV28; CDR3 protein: CASSLSWAGQFF
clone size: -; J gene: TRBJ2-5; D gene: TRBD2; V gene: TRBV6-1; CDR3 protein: CASSEARGSGSGETQYF
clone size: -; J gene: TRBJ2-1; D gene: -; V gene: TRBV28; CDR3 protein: CASSWEMGRNEQFF
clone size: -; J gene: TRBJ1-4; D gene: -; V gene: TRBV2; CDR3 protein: CASSPGTEKLFF
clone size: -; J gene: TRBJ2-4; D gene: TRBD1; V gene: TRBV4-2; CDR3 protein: CASSPSTGEIIQYF
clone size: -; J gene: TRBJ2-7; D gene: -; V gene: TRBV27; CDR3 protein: CATHRTGLSYEQYF
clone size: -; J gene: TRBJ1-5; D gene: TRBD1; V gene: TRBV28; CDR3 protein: CASIPTPGQGAIGNQPQHF
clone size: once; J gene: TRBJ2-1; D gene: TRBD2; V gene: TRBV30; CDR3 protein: CAWWGTSGRNEQFF
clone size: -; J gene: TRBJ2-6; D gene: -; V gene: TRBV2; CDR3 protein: CASTDPGILSGANVLTF
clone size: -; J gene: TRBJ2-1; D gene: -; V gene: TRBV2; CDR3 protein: CASRNLYRQFF
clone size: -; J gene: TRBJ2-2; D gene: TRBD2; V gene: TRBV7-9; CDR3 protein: CASSPRLAGNTGELFF
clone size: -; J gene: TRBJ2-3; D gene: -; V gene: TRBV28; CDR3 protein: CASSQGQITDTQYF
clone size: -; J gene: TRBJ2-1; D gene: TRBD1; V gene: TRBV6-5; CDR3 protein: CASTTGTGEANEQFF
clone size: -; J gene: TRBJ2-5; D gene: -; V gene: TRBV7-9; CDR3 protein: CASIPWGPPQETQYF
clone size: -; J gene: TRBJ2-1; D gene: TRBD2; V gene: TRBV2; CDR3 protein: CAGLAGGEQFF
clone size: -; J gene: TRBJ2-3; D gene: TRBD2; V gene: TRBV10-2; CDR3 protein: CASTPGLAGAFFPDTQYF
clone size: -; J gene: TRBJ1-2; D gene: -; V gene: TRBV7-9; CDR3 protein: CSSSATGLQYGYTF
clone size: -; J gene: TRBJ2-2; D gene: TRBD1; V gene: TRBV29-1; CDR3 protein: CSVGQGAAGELFF
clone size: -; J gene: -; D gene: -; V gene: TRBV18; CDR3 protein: CASSRGGARSDEQYF
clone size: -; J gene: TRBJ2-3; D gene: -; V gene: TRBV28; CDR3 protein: CASSLRSYTQYF
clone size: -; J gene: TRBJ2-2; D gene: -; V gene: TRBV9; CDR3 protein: CASSVAREVGELFF
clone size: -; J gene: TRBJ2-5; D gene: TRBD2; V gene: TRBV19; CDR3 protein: CASSIGTSEETQYF
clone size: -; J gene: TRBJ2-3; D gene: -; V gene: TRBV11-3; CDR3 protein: CASSSAGIGDTQYF
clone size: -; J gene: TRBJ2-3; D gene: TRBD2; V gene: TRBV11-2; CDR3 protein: CASSLGLAPRTDTQYF
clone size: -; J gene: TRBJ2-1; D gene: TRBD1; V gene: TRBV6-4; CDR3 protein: CASSRGQGNNEQFF
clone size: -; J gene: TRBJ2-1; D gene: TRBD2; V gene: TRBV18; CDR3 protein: CASSPARILAGGANEQFF
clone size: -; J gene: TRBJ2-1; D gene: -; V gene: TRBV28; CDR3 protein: CASINRGNNEQFF
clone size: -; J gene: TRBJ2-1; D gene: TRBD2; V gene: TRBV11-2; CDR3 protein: CASSFLRGAYNEQFF
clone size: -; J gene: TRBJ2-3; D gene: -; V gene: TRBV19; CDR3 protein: CASTISPTDTQYF
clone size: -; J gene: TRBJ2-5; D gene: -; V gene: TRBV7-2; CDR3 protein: CASSLGTGIGETQYF
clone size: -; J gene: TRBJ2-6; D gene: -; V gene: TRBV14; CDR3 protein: CASTSGANVLTF
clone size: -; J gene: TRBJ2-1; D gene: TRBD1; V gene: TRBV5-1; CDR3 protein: CASSFVPGQGNNEQFF
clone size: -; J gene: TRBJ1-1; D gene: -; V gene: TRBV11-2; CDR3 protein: CASSTTPARVEAFF
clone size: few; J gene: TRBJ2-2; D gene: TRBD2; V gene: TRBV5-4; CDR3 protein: CASSLLTSGTNTGELFF
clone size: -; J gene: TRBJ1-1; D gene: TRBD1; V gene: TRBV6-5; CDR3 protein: CASSFNSGRGQTEAFF
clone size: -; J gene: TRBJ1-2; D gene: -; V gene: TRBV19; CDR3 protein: CASTGNTGYTF
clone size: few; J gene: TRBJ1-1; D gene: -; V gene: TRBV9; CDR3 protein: CASSVGAENTEAFF
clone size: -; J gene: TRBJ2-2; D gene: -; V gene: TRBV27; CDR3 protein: CASSLMAGVGTGELFF
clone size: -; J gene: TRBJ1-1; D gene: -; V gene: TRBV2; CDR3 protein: CASSEARLRGAFF